This is a list of T cell receptor beta chains from one sample in a study of beta chain features in type 1 diabetes. Repertoires were generated with immunoSEQ multiplex PCR, while TCRdb's copy carries only in-frame clones and drops some. The sample has approximately 340,000 clones; more than 12% are singletons. What was sequenced was naive CD4+ T cells from blood. Receptors originate from a woman between 18 and 29 years old in good health. The CDR3 runs from the conserved cysteine through the conserved F or W. A D gene is named only where the DNA matches it firmly. Rows give clone size only sometimes, using once, few, many, or a class for an expanded clone.

abundance: few
d_gene: .
v_gene: TRBV7-9
j_gene: TRBJ1-1
CDR3nt: TGTGCCAGCAGGTTTGAAGCTTGGGCGACTAACTCGAACACTGAAGCTTTCTTT
CDR3aa: CASRFEAWATNSNTEAFF

abundance: few
d_gene: .
v_gene: TRBV28
j_gene: TRBJ2-7
CDR3nt: TGTGCCAGCAGACAACGATCCACCCTGAACTCCTACGAGCAGTACTTC
CDR3aa: CASRQRSTLNSYEQYF

abundance: few
d_gene: .
v_gene: TRBV29-1
j_gene: TRBJ2-5
CDR3nt: TGCAGCGTTGAAGGGTTTGGGCTCTCCAGGGAGACCCAGTACTTC
CDR3aa: CSVEGFGLSRETQYF

abundance: few
d_gene: TRBD2
v_gene: TRBV5-4
j_gene: TRBJ2-7
CDR3nt: TGTGCCAGCAGCCTGACTAGCGGGATCTACGAGCAGTACTTC
CDR3aa: CASSLTSGIYEQYF

abundance: few
d_gene: TRBD1
v_gene: TRBV6-5
j_gene: TRBJ1-2
CDR3nt: TGTGCCAGCAGTCCACAGGGGCACTATGGCTACACCTTC
CDR3aa: CASSPQGHYGYTF

abundance: .
d_gene: TRBD2
v_gene: TRBV7-2
j_gene: TRBJ2-1
CDR3nt: TGTGCCAGCAGCTCCCGTGGACTAGCCCCCGTGCGTGAGCAGTTCTTC
CDR3aa: CASSSRGLAPVREQFF

abundance: few
d_gene: .
v_gene: TRBV29-1
j_gene: TRBJ2-7
CDR3nt: TGCAGCGTAGACAAGTACCACAGGGACAAAAGCTACGAGCAGTACTTC
CDR3aa: CSVDKYHRDKSYEQYF

abundance: few
d_gene: .
v_gene: TRBV19
j_gene: TRBJ2-1
CDR3nt: TGTGCCAGTAGTAACGAGGGCTATGAGCAGTTCTTC
CDR3aa: CASSNEGYEQFF

abundance: few
d_gene: TRBD2
v_gene: TRBV30
j_gene: TRBJ2-1
CDR3nt: TGTGCCTGGACGAGAGCGGGAGGGACCATTTCCTACAATGAGCAGTTCTTC
CDR3aa: CAWTRAGGTISYNEQFF

abundance: .
d_gene: .
v_gene: TRBV6-5
j_gene: TRBJ2-2
CDR3nt: TGTGCCAGCAAGCGGTTTGAGAACACCGGGGAGCTGTTTTTT
CDR3aa: CASKRFENTGELFF

abundance: few
d_gene: .
v_gene: TRBV6-1
j_gene: TRBJ2-4
CDR3nt: TGTGCCAGCAGTCGACTAGAAGGAAACATTCAGTACTTC
CDR3aa: CASSRLEGNIQYF